This is a list of T cell receptor beta chains from one sample in a study of blood T cell repertoires in COVID-19. The table came from immunoSEQ multiplex PCR; TCRdb's copy has only in-frame clones and leaves some out. The table shows approximately 180,000 clones, with roughly 85% occurring only once. The sample consisted of peripheral blood. The receptor set was obtained from a woman in her 70s with acute or convalescent COVID-19. CDR3s include the opening cysteine and the closing phenylalanine or tryptophan. Each record gives: V gene, J gene, clone size, D gene, CDR3 protein, CDR3 DNA. D genes are given only for firm matches. Size values are once, few and many counts, or a class for expanded clones, and some rows have none.

>TRBV30|TRBJ2-2|.|TRBD1
CAWIPGQGDTGELFF
TGTGCCTGGATCCCGGGACAGGGGGACACCGGGGAGCTGTTTTTT
>TRBV28|TRBJ1-3|.|.
CASSPTRSGNTIYF
TGTGCCAGCAGTCCAACCAGATCTGGAAACACCATATATTTT
>TRBV7-3|TRBJ2-5|.|TRBD1
CASSPNTGGPIETQYF
TGTGCCAGCAGCCCTAATACAGGGGGCCCGATCGAGACCCAGTACTTC
>TRBV6-4|TRBJ2-2|.|.
CASSPGLTGELFF
TGTGCCAGCAGCCCGGGACTCACCGGGGAGCTGTTTTTT
>TRBV4-1|TRBJ2-2|.|TRBD2
CASSRLGGTSGSFDTGELFF
TGCGCCAGCAGCCGCTTAGGGGGGACTAGCGGGTCCTTCGACACCGGGGAGCTGTTTTTT
>TRBV15|TRBJ2-3|.|TRBD2
CATSGGALAGADTQYF
TGTGCCACCTCGGGTGGGGCACTAGCGGGAGCAGATACGCAGTATTTT
>TRBV20-1|TRBJ2-3|.|TRBD2
CSASTSGGTDTQYF
TGCAGTGCTAGTACTAGCGGAGGCACAGATACGCAGTATTTT
>TRBV24-1|TRBJ2-7|.|TRBD2
CATSPGLAEARQYF
TGTGCCACCAGCCCGGGACTAGCGGAGGCCCGGCAGTACTTC
>TRBV11-1|TRBJ2-2|.|TRBD1
CASSPDRGSTGELFF
TGTGCCAGCAGTCCAGACAGGGGTAGCACCGGGGAGCTGTTTTTT
>TRBV19|TRBJ2-1|.|.
CASSMSSYNEQFF
TGTGCCAGTAGTATGAGCTCCTACAATGAGCAGTTCTTC
>TRBV5-1|TRBJ2-7|.|TRBD1
CASSPRPGQDYEQYF
TGCGCCAGCAGCCCTCGACCGGGACAGGATTACGAGCAGTACTTC
>TRBV6-5|TRBJ2-7|.|.
CASSRGQWQSYEQYF
TGTGCCAGCAGTCGAGGACAGTGGCAGTCCTACGAGCAGTACTTC
>TRBV10-1|TRBJ2-3|.|.
CASSLTRNRDTQYF
TGCGCCAGCAGTTTGACTAGGAACCGAGATACGCAGTATTTT
>TRBV15|TRBJ2-3|.|.
CATSRRASYTDTQYF
TGTGCCACCAGCAGGAGGGCCAGTTACACAGATACGCAGTATTTT
>TRBV24-1|TRBJ2-7|.|TRBD1
CATSDSGQGMWEQYF
TGTGCCACCAGTGACTCGGGACAGGGGATGTGGGAGCAGTACTTC
>TRBV19|TRBJ2-1|.|.
CASSMGNNNEQFF
TGTGCCAGTAGTATGGGCAACAACAATGAGCAGTTCTTC
>TRBV14|TRBJ2-1|.|TRBD2
CASRHTSGSYNEQFF
TGTGCCAGCAGGCACACTAGCGGGAGTTACAATGAGCAGTTCTTC
>TRBV11-2|TRBJ1-6|.|TRBD1
CASSGTGGNSPLHF
TGTGCCAGCAGCGGGACAGGAGGAAATTCACCCCTCCACTTT
>TRBV6-1|TRBJ1-2|.|TRBD1
CASSERDRNGYTF
TGTGCCAGCAGTGAAAGGGACAGAAATGGCTACACCTTC
>TRBV7-9|TRBJ2-7|.|TRBD2
CASSPSGISYEQYF
TGTGCCAGCAGCCCCAGCGGGATCTCCTACGAGCAGTACTTC
>TRBV6-1|TRBJ2-7|.|.
CASSDLYEQYF
TGTGCCAGCAGTGATCTCTACGAGCAGTACTTC
>TRBV4-2|TRBJ2-5|.|TRBD2
CASSQGTSGIQETQYF
TGTGCCAGCAGCCAAGGGACTAGCGGGATCCAAGAGACCCAGTACTTC
>TRBV7-3|TRBJ2-5|.|TRBD2
CASSQLAGNQETQYF
TGTGCCAGCAGCCAATTAGCGGGAAATCAAGAGACCCAGTACTTC
>TRBV7-9|TRBJ2-3|.|.
CASSFSRTDTQYF
TGTGCCAGCAGCTTTAGCCGCACAGATACGCAGTATTTT
>TRBV5-8|TRBJ2-1|.|TRBD2
CASSLGLTGTRPHNEQFF
TGTGCCAGCAGCTTGGGCCTTACCGGGACTAGGCCCCACAATGAGCAGTTCTTC
>TRBV2|TRBJ1-2|.|.
CASSSLGAFDRGDYGYTF
TGTGCCAGCTCAAGTTTGGGGGCTTTCGACAGAGGGGACTATGGCTACACCTTC
>TRBV20-1|TRBJ2-1|once|.
CSASTSSGRNEQFF
TGCAGTGCTAGTACTTCCAGCGGACGCAATGAGCAGTTCTTC
>TRBV24-1|TRBJ1-2|.|.
CATSDSYFGYTF
TGTGCCACCAGTGACTCCTATTTTGGCTACACCTTC
>TRBV4-2|TRBJ2-2|.|TRBD1
CASSQEWFQGAGELFF
TGTGCCAGCAGCCAAGAGTGGTTCCAGGGGGCCGGGGAGCTGTTTTTT
>TRBV2|TRBJ2-2|.|TRBD2
CASIQRENTGELFF
TGTGCCAGCATTCAGCGGGAGAACACCGGGGAGCTGTTTTTT
>TRBV7-3|TRBJ2-6|.|.
CASSGRKSGANVLTF
TGTGCCAGCAGCGGGCGCAAGTCTGGGGCCAACGTCCTGACTTTC
>TRBV5-1|TRBJ2-2|.|.
CASSVGRHPPPNTGELFF
TGCGCCAGCAGCGTTGGAAGACACCCGCCCCCGAACACCGGGGAGCTGTTTTTT
>TRBV19|TRBJ2-5|once|.
CASRIAETQYF
TGTGCCAGTAGGATCGCGGAGACCCAGTACTTC
>TRBV7-2|TRBJ2-5|.|TRBD2
CASNYGLAGVETQYF
TGTGCCAGCAATTACGGACTAGCGGGAGTCGAGACCCAGTACTTC
>TRBV7-9|TRBJ2-5|once|TRBD2
CASSFVRAGDQETQYF
TGTGCCAGCAGCTTTGTTCGGGCGGGGGACCAAGAGACCCAGTACTTC
>TRBV15|TRBJ2-1|.|.
CATSSGGLNEQFF
TGTGCCACCAGCAGCGGCGGGTTGAATGAGCAGTTCTTC
>TRBV6-6|TRBJ2-5|once|.
CASSMGGRETQYF
TGTGCCAGCAGTATGGGGGGGCGGGAGACCCAGTACTTC
>TRBV5-4|TRBJ2-3|.|.
CAGGNLGTDTQYF
TGTGCCGGCGGCAACTTGGGCACAGATACGCAGTATTTT
>TRBV24-1|TRBJ2-2|.|TRBD2
CATSDAGTSGYVTGELFF
TGTGCCACCAGTGATGCCGGGACTAGCGGCTACGTCACCGGGGAGCTGTTTTTT
>TRBV5-5|TRBJ1-5|.|.
CASSLQISNSGTPQHF
TGTGCCAGCAGCTTGCAAATCAGCAATTCGGGTACGCCCCAGCATTTT
>TRBV19|TRBJ1-2|.|.
CASRLDSRANYGYTF
TGTGCCAGCCGGCTCGACAGTCGTGCTAACTATGGCTACACCTTC